This T cell receptor (beta chain) was obtained from a study of control samples from healthy donors and cancer patients. The assay was immunoSEQ multiplex PCR, and TCRdb's table has in-frame clones only and misses some. The sample lists about 61,000 clones, 90% occurring once. The CDR3 is made up of 16 amino acids. CDR1 SGHTA and CDR2 FQGTGA come from the germline V gene. V was pared by 4 bases and J by 8 bases, with 21 bases between. Specimen: PBMCs. This clonotype was sampled from a man aged 60 to 69 with colorectal cancer. The chain links TRBV7-3 to TRBJ2-1, with D perhaps matching TRBD1 or TRBD2 (7 bases each). Here the CDR3 DNA reads TGTGCCAGCAGCTCCCAGGGGGGGGGCGCGTACGATGAGCAGTTCTTC. Its protein is CASSSQGGGAYDEQFF.